The 2 T cell receptor beta chains below were found in one sample sequenced in a study of tumor-infiltrating lymphocytes in primary liver carcinoma. Starting material of 400 to 600 ng total RNA yielded TCR beta cDNA via a constant-region primer. Nested multiplex PCR, run for three rounds with slightly modified ARM-PCR, yielded TCR beta libraries. TRBV1-TRBV30 forward and Cbeta reverse primers drove the first two roughly 10-cycle rounds. TCRdb processed the multiplex PCR reads anew with MiXCR; each CDR3 protein has one entry. The sample carries roughly 80,000 distinct CDR3 sequences, approximately 70% recorded once. For each extraction, RNA and DNA were obtained together from about 21-30 mg of unsorted bulk tissue. Sequenced material: liver tumor tissue from sampling region 1. Subset specified: tumor region T1, superior pole. These receptor sequences come from a man aged 35 to 55 with primary liver carcinoma and hepatitis B virus infection.

A note on this clonotype: At one of its ends the junction is not consistent with the germline gene, which may arise from a read error. The rearrangement uses TRBV14 and TRBJ2-7; D could derive from TRBD1 or TRBD2 (5 bases each). CDR1 and CDR2 from the germline V gene are SGHDN and FVKESK. The CDR3 covers 15 residues. CDR3 sequence: CVSSSRGRDSYEQYF. The CDR3, as DNA: TGTGTCAGCAGCTCCCGGGGACGGGACTCCTACGAGCAGTACTTC.

Notes on this clonotype: A read error may produce the germline difference seen at one junction end. This rearrangement joins TRBV10-3 to TRBJ2-7; no firm D call. From germline, CDR1 is ENHRY and CDR2 SYGVKD. The CDR3 is 11 amino acids. CDR3 amino acids: CAIKERFEQYF. The CDR3, as DNA: TGCGCCATCAAAGAGAGGTTCGAGCAGTACTTC.